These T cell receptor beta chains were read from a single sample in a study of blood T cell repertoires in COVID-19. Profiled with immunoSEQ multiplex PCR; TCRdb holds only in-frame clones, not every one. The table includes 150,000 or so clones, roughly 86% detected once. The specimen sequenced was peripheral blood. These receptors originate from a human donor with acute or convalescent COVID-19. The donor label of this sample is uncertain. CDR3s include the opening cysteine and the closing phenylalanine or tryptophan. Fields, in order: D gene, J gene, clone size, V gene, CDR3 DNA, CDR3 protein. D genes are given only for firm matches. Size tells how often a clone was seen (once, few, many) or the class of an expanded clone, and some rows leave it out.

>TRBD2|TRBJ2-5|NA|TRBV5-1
TGCGCCAGCAGCGAACAGGGACTAGCGGGGGTAGGGGAGACCCAGTACTTC
CASSEQGLAGVGETQYF
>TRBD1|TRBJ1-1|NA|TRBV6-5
TGTGCCAGCAGTTACTCGATGGGACAGTGGGGGACTGAAGCTTTCTTT
CASSYSMGQWGTEAFF
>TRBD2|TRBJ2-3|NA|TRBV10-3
TGTGCCATCAGTACTAGCGGGGGGGCGACAGATACGCAGTATTTT
CAISTSGGATDTQYF
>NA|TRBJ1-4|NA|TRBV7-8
TGTGCCAGCAGCTTAGAGGGGACTGTCAATGAAAAACTGTTTTTT
CASSLEGTVNEKLFF
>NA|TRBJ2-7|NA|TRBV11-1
TGTGCCAGCAGCCAGGGACTTCTTTACGAGCAGTACTTC
CASSQGLLYEQYF
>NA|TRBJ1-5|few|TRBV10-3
TGTGCCATCAGTTCCCAAATTAGCAATCAGCCCCAGCATTTT
CAISSQISNQPQHF
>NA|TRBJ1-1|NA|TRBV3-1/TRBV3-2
TGTGCCAGCAGCCACACAGGTCCAGCTGAAGCTTTCTTT
CASSHTGPAEAFF
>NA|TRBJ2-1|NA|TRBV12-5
TGTGCTAGTGGGTTGGACGGCTACAATGAGCAGTTCTTC
CASGLDGYNEQFF
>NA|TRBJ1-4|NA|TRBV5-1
TGCGCCAGCAGCCCAGGGCAGAATGAAAAACTGTTTTTT
CASSPGQNEKLFF
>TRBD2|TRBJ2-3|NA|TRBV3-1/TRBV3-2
TGTGCCAGCAGCCACAGACCCCCGACTAGCGAATCTAGCACAGATACGCAGTATTTT
CASSHRPPTSESSTDTQYF
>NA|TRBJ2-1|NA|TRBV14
TGTGCCAGCAGCCAAGGGACAGGGCGGGACTACTACAATGAGCAGTTCTTC
CASSQGTGRDYYNEQFF
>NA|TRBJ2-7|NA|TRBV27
TGTGCCAGCAGTCCTCGAATGAGGGGGACGGGTGAGCAGTACTTC
CASSPRMRGTGEQYF
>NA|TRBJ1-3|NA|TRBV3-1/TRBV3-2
TGTGCCAGCAGCCAATCGGAGCACTCTGGAAACACCATATATTTT
CASSQSEHSGNTIYF
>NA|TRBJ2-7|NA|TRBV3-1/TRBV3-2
TGTGCCAGCAGCCCTGGAGTACTAGCTTCCGAGCAGTACTTC
CASSPGVLASEQYF
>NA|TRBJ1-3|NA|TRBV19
TGTGCCAGTAGACAGCTTCTAAACTCTGGAAACACCATATATTTT
CASRQLLNSGNTIYF
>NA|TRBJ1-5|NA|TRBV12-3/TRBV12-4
TGTGCCAGCAGTCAGGGAGGTAGTCAGCCCCAGCATTTT
CASSQGGSQPQHF
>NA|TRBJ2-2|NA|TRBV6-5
TGTGCCAGCAACGGCGGGGCCCGGGAGCTGTTTTTT
CASNGGARELFF
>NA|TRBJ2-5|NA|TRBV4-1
TGCGCCAGCAGCCAAGAATTGGAGGGGTGGGTTAGGGTAGAGACCCAGTACTTC
CASSQELEGWVRVETQYF
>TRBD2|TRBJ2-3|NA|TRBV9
TGTGCCAGCAGCGTAGACCTAGCGGCCTTCACAGATACGCAGTATTTT
CASSVDLAAFTDTQYF
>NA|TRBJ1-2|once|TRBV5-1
TGCGCCAGCAGCAATCCGGGAGAGGGGGGCTACACCTTC
CASSNPGEGGYTF
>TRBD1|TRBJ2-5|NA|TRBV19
TGTGCCAGTAACGAGGATGGCAGGGGGCCCTTACAGACCCAGTACTTC
CASNEDGRGPLQTQYF
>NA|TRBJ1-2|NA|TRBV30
TGTGCCTGGACACACCTCCCGGGTGACGGAAGCTACACCTTC
CAWTHLPGDGSYTF
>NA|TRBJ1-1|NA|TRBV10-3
TGTGCCATCAGTGAGGGACAGAAGAACACTGAAGCTTTCTTT
CAISEGQKNTEAFF
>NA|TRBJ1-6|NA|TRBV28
TGTGCCAGCAGGGGTGGGGGGATCGGTTCACCCCTCCACTTT
CASRGGGIGSPLHF
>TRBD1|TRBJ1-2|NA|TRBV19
TGTGCCAGTAGTACGTACGAAGGGACAGGGATCTACACCTTC
CASSTYEGTGIYTF
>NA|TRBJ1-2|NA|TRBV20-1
TGCAGTGCTAGCACCGGGGGTGGCTACACCTTC
CSASTGGGYTF
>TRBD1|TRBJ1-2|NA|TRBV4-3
TGCGCCAGCAGCCAGGCGGACAGGGCCTATGGCTACACCTTC
CASSQADRAYGYTF
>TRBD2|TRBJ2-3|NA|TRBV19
TGTGCCAGTAGTATTAGCGGGATTACAGATACGCAGTATTTT
CASSISGITDTQYF
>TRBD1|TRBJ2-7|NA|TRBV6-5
TGTGCCAGCAGTTACCCACAGGGGCTCTACTACGAGCAGTACTTC
CASSYPQGLYYEQYF
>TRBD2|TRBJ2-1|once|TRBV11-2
TGTGCCAGCAGCTCCCCAATACACACTAGCGCGAGAAATGAGCAGTTCTTC
CASSSPIHTSARNEQFF
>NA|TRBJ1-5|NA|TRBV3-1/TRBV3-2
TGTGCCAGCAGCCAGGGGAGAGGTCAGCCCCAGCATTTT
CASSQGRGQPQHF
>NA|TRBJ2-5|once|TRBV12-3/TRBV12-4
TGTGCCAGCAGCGGGGGAAGGGAGACCCAGTACTTC
CASSGGRETQYF
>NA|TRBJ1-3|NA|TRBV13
TGTGCCAGCAGCTTCAGGGGAAACACCATATATTTT
CASSFRGNTIYF
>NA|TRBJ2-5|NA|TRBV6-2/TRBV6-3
TGTGCCAGCAGTTACGGCCGGGTTGTTTCGGAGACCCAGTACTTC
CASSYGRVVSETQYF
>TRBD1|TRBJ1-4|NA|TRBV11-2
TGTGCCAGCAGCCCCAGGGACAGCTACGCAACTAATGAAAAACTGTTTTTT
CASSPRDSYATNEKLFF
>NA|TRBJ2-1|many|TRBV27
TGTGCCAGCAGTTTCTCCAGCTCCTACAATGAGCAGTTCTTC
CASSFSSSYNEQFF
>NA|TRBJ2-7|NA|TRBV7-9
TGTGCCAGCGCGGCGGCAGGGGGGTTCTACGAGCAGTACTTC
CASAAAGGFYEQYF
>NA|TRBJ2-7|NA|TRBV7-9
TGTGCCAGCAGCTTAGTTGCCGGGGCCTACGAGCAGTACTTC
CASSLVAGAYEQYF
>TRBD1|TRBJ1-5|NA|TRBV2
TGTGCCAGCAAGGGACAGGGACTTAGCAATCAGCCCCAGCATTTT
CASKGQGLSNQPQHF
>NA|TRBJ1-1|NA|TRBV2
TGTGCCAGCAGTGAACTTAGACAGAACACTGAAGCTTTCTTT
CASSELRQNTEAFF
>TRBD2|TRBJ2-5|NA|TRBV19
TGTGCCAGTAGTTTGACTAGCGAGGAGACCCAGTACTTC
CASSLTSEETQYF
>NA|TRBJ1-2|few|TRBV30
TGTGCCTGGAGTGAACAGGGTCCTTATGGCTACACCTTC
CAWSEQGPYGYTF
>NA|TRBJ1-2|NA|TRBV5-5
TGTGCCAGCAGCTTGGGGCCCACAGGGTTAGCTAACTATGGCTACACCTTC
CASSLGPTGLANYGYTF
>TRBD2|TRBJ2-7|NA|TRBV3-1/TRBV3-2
TGTGCCAGCAGCCGGACTAGCTACGAGCAGTACTTC
CASSRTSYEQYF
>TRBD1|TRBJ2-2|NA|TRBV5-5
TGTGCCAGCACCCGGGGACAGGGCAACACCGGGGAGCTGTTTTTT
CASTRGQGNTGELFF
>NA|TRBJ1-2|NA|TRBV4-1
TGCGCCAGCAGCCAAAACCCAGGTGGCTACACCTTC
CASSQNPGGYTF
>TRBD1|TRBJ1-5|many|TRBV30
TGTGCCTGGGGGACAGGCAATCAGCCCCAGCATTTT
CAWGTGNQPQHF
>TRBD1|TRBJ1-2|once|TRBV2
TGTGCCAGCAGAGCCCCGGGACAGATTAACTATGGCTACACCTTC
CASRAPGQINYGYTF
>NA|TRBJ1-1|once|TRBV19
TGTGCCAGTACCGACCGGGGGGCCGACACCAACACTGAAGCTTTCTTT
CASTDRGADTNTEAFF
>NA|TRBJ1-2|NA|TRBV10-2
TGCGCCAGCAGTGAGTCGACGGTCACGTCAGGCACCTTC
CASSESTVTSGTF
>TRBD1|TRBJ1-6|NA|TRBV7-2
TGTGCCAGCAGCTTACTCCCAGGGGGCGTGAATTCACCCCTCCACTTT
CASSLLPGGVNSPLHF
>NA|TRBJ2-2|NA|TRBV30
TGTGCCTGGAATCGGGAGTATTCCGGGGAGCTGTTTTTT
CAWNREYSGELFF
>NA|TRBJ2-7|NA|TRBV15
TGTGCCACCAGCAGAGATACTGGACTCGGGACTGCTTACGAGCAGTACTTC
CATSRDTGLGTAYEQYF
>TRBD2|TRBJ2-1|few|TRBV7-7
TGTGCCAGCAGCCCGAGGGCTAGCGGGGGGGTAAATGAGCAGTTCTTC
CASSPRASGGVNEQFF
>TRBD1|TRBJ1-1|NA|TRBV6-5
TGTGCCAGCAGCCTCCCCGGACAGGTCACTGAAGCTTTCTTT
CASSLPGQVTEAFF
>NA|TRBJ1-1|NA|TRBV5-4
TGTGCCAGCAGCTCCAAGTCGAGGGACACTGAAGCTTTCTTT
CASSSKSRDTEAFF
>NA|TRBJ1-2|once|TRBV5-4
TGTGCCAGCAGTGTGATGGGGGCGAGGGGCTACACCTTC
CASSVMGARGYTF
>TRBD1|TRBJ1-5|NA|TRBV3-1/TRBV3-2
TGTGCCAGCAGCCAGCACACAGGGGGCGGGCAGCCCCAGCATTTT
CASSQHTGGGQPQHF
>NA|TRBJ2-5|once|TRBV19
TGTGCCAGTAGTATTCTCGGGAGTCAAGAGACCCAGTACTTC
CASSILGSQETQYF
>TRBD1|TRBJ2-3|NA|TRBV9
TGTGCCAGCAGTAAACAGGGGACAGATACGCAGTATTTT
CASSKQGTDTQYF